The clone carrying this TCR beta chain was detected many times. The missing CDR3 end, 3 residues past where the read stops, is filled in from the germline J gene. This sample stems from a study of T cell clonality in common variable immunodeficiency. Unmatched junction bases numbered 7, after V lost 1 base and J lost 4 bases. This CDR3 has 17 amino acids. Germline loops: CDR1 SGHVS, CDR2 FNYEAQ. Here immunoSEQ multiplex PCR was the method, and the copy in TCRdb shows in-frame clones only, minus some. The sample offers about 52,000 clones and no singletons, the top ten holding more than 1.5%. Sequenced: peripheral blood mononuclear cells. The receptor comes from a person between 18 and 70 years old in good health. This chain uses TRBV7-6 with TRBJ2-1; 10 positions match TRBD1. Incomplete CDR3 DNA: TGTGCCAGCAGCTTAGGGGGGGGACAGGGGCTTTACAATGAG. It specifies CASSLGGGQGLYNE. The full CDR3 protein reads CASSLGGGQGLYNEQFF.